The source of this T cell receptor beta chain is a study of T cell repertoires in cytomegalovirus infection. About the study: Both recently identified HLA-C-restricted and well-studied HLA-B-restricted CMV epitopes were used in the study. Public TCR beta signatures marked donors with CMV infection and the matching HLA.

Worth noting for this clonotype: Its antigen is not identified.

Study-wide findings and caveats: The study found HLA-C-restricted CMV-specific TCR beta clonotypes dominating the ex vivo response. Of the TCR beta families, the public ones yielded a cumulative frequency that identified carriers of CMV plus the relevant HLA.

V lost 0 bases to trimming and J lost 4 bases, with 13 bases between them. The CDR3 loop spans 16 amino acids. Germline V gene sequence: CDR1 SNHLY, CDR2 FYNNEI. MiXCR, applied by TCRdb to the reads, yields one record per CDR3 protein. The sample consists of roughly 860,000 distinct CDR3 sequences, roughly 33% of them appearing once. The receptor's source is a human donor in good health (CMV status not recorded). Some clones in this sample may be carry-over from other donors' samples. This chain uses TRBV2 with TRBJ1-5; maybe TRBD1 (5 bases). Sample: cultured CD8+ T cells from PBMCs, taken from culture after CMV antigen stimulation. CDR3 DNA sequence: TGTGCCAGCAGTGAAGCGAGGGGACGCAGAAATCAGCCCCAGCATTTT. Amino acids: CASSEARGRRNQPQHF. Combining the CDR3 with reference TRBV2 and TRBJ1-5 gives the whole variable domain EPEVTQTPSHQVTQMGQEVILRCVPISNHLYFYWYRQILGQKVEFLVSFYNNEISEKSEIFDDQFSVERPDGSNFTLKIRSTKLEDSAMYFCASSEARGRRNQPQHFGDGTRLSIL.